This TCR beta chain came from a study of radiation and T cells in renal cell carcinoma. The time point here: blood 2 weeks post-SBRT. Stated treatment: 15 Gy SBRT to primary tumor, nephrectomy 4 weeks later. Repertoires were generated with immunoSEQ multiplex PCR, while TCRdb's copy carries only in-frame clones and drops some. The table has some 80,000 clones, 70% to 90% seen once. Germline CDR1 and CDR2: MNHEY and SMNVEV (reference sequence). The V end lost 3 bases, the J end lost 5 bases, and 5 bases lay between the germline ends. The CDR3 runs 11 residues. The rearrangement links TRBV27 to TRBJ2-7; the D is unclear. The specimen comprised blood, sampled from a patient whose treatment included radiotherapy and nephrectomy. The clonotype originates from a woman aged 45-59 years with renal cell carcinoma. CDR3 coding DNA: TGTGCCAGCAGTTTCGACCACGAGCAGTACTTC. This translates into CASSFDHEQYF.